This T cell receptor beta chain appears in the sequencing data of a study of T-cell memory formation after mild COVID-19 (dated by TCRdb to the early 2020s). About the study as a whole: TCR sequence clusters from the two donors were largely donor specific. The cohort comprised two young, previously healthy adult volunteers, one female and one male. Longitudinal TCRalpha and TCRbeta repertoire sequencing tracked T-cell clones expanding and contracting after mild COVID-19 in a couple of donors.

Comment on this clonotype: Its antigen is still unknown. Base qualities are not at hand, and no much larger clone is one base apart.

Here is what the overall study found, with its caveats: SARS-CoV-2 specificity was not confirmed for the second-wave clones peaking on day 37. Contracting CD4+ clones appeared mostly in the CM and EM memory subsets, whereas CD8+ clones were enriched in EMRA. Some responding clones were detected in pre-infection memory, suggesting pre-existing cross-reactive memory T cells joined the SARS-CoV-2 response. The study included only a couple of mild cases, and larger cohorts that include severe cases with pre-infection samples were judged to be necessary. Balanced CD4/CD8 phenotypes were observed for clones contracting from day 15 to 85, whereas a bias towards CD4+ was observed for a second wave of clones expanding from day 15 to 37.

Reads for this sample came from an Illumina NovaSeq 6000. TCRalpha and TCRbeta cDNA libraries were built by 5'RACE with constant-segment primers, adding sample barcodes and unique molecular identifiers. RNA was extracted from every sample with Trizol reagent. Amplification of the libraries took two PCR steps, and the second step added a second sample barcode plus Illumina TruSeq adapters. Sequencing of the libraries was done on an Illumina NovaSeq, producing 2 x 150 bp paired-end reads. The paper's processing steps were these. Demultiplexing of reads and collapsing into UMI-guided consensus sequences were performed with migec v1.2.7. Using mixcr v2.1.11, UMI consensuses were aligned to TRA and TRB V and J templates and then assembled into clonotypes. A clonotype was counted as expanded or contracted only when both edgeR and NoisET called the clonotype significant, with the noise models trained on biological replicates. For edgeR calls, the thresholds were a false discovery rate-adjusted p below 0.01 and a log2 fold-change of 1. PCA with hierarchical clustering of max-normalized trajectories of the 1000 most abundant clonotypes was used as exploratory dynamics analysis. Separately sequenced CD4+ and CD8+ repertoires were used to assign the CD4 or CD8 phenotype of responding clones. The public reads were run again by TCRdb, first through fastp at Q25 and then through MiXCR, and only productive beta chains were kept. Each entry is one CDR3 protein sequence, shown with its most common DNA and genes. The authors' filters were not applied to this entry. This sample lists about 350,000 distinct CDR3 sequences; approximately 29% were detected once. The ten largest make up about 13% of the sample.

The germline V gene yields SGDLS for CDR1 and YYNGEE for CDR2. V lost 4 bases and J lost 2 bases; the stretch between them is 15 bases long. The CDR3 has 15 amino acids, counting the end cysteine and phenylalanine. Only CDR3 DNA remains: 45 bases, in frame from the first base. Ficoll-Paque density gradient centrifugation was used to isolate PBMCs. The specimen sequenced was PBMCs or a T cell subset sorted from them (not recorded which). The sequence was collected from an adult woman who had mild COVID-19 (a few samples of this study predate the infection). The sample titles of this study are shuffled in the database, so cell type and time point are left out; the donor was told from shared clones. The chain employs TRBV9 and TRBJ1-2; the D gene assignment is ambiguous. The CDR3 region reads CASSPPWRENYGYTF. The DNA sequence is TGTGCCAGCAGCCCCCCCTGGAGAGAAAACTATGGCTACACCTTC.